Following are 21 T cell receptor beta chains from one sample sequenced in a study of blood T cell repertoires in COVID-19. Sequencing was performed with immunoSEQ multiplex PCR; in TCRdb, only in-frame clones are kept and a portion is missing. There are 200,000 to 250,000 clones in the sample; roughly nine tenths occur only once, and 5.5% to 6.5% lies in the top ten. Material: peripheral blood. These receptors were collected from a man aged 55 to 69 with acute or convalescent COVID-19.

This chain connects TRBV12-3 or TRBV12-4 to TRBJ1-1; TRBD1 aligns across 7 bases. V lost 6 bases to trimming and J lost 5 bases; unmatched junction nucleotides: 6. This CDR3 contains 13 residues. The CDR3 sequence is CASSTGAWTEAFF. The CDR3, as DNA: TGTGCCAGCAGCACAGGGGCTTGGACTGAAGCTTTCTTT.

The chain carries TRBV18 and TRBJ2-7; perhaps TRBD2 as D (5 bases). The CDR3 is 16 residues long. Trimming took 3 bases from V and 2 from J, leaving 17 bases between them. Germline V CDR1 and CDR2: KGHSH, LQKENI. The chain's CDR3 is CASSPEDIRLTYEQYF. The CDR3 region has the DNA TGTGCCAGCTCACCGGAGGATATCAGGCTTACCTACGAGCAGTACTTC.

J is TRBJ2-7 and V is TRBV11-3; 8 nucleotides align to TRBD1. V lost 1 base to trimming and J lost 4 bases; unmatched junction nucleotides: 6. The CDR3 consists of 15 residues. Germline V gene data show CDR1 as SGHNT and CDR2 as YENEEA. The CDR3 region is CASSLGTGQEYEQYF. Here the CDR3 DNA reads TGTGCCAGCAGCTTAGGGACGGGACAGGAATACGAGCAGTACTTC.

As to this clone: The same CDR3 also results from other DNA sequences found in this sample. The genes are TRBV11-2 and TRBJ1-1; D is ambiguous. CDR1 is SGHAT and CDR2 is FQNNGV in the germline V gene. CDR3 length: 13 residues. V lost 0 bases, J lost 3 bases, and 5 bases lay in between. The DNA for the CDR3 is TGTGCCAGCAGCTTAGATCGCGACACTGAAGCTTTCTTT. Protein: CASSLDRDTEAFF.

The gene calls are TRBV15 and TRBJ2-7; TRBD2 matches 8 bases. The CDR3 has 18 residues. J gave up 5 bases and V 0 bases, and 15 bases lay outside the gene matches. Germline assignment: CDR1 LNHNV and CDR2 YYDKDF (reference sequence). The CDR3 nucleotides read TGTGCCACCAGCAGAGAGCGAACCTCCGGGACTAGGACTCACGAGCAGTACTTC. This gives the protein CATSRERTSGTRTHEQYF.

CDR3 amino acids: CASLPFRGNYGYTF. The CDR3 nucleotides read TGTGCCAGCCTCCCTTTTAGAGGTAACTATGGCTACACCTTC. The J gene is TRBJ1-2, the V gene TRBV2; the D is unclear. Between the trimmed V and J ends, which lost 8 bases and 1 base, there was a span of 14 bases. The CDR3 length is 14 residues. Germline CDR1 reads SNHLY; CDR2 reads FYNNEI.

The V gene is TRBV15, the J gene TRBJ2-5, with D perhaps matching TRBD2 (6 bases). The V end was cut by 4 bases, the J end by 4 bases, with 13 bases between. Germline V gene sequence: CDR1 LNHNV, CDR2 YYDKDF (reference sequence). The CDR3 is 14 amino acids. CDR3 bases: TGTGCCACCAGCAAGGGGATTAGCGGAGAGACCCAGTACTTC. As protein: CATSKGISGETQYF.

CDR3 sequence (DNA): TGTGCCAGCAGCGTAGGGGACAGGGCGGAGACCCAGTACTTC. It is translated as CASSVGDRAETQYF. The chain links TRBV9 to TRBJ2-5; 9 bases are shared with TRBD1. This CDR3 spans 14 amino acids. With 0 bases clipped from V and 5 bases from J, the junction kept 2 bases outside the gene matches. Germline V CDR1 and CDR2: SGDLS, YYNGEE. Full variable domain (outside the CDR3, taken from reference TRBV9 and TRBJ2-5): DSGVTQTPKHLITATGQRVTLRCSPRSGDLSVYWYQQSLDQGLQFLIQYYNGEERAKGNILERFSAQQFPDLHSELNLSSLELGDSALYFCASSVGDRAETQYFGPGTRLLVL.

The table lists this clone with a count of one. The chain combines TRBV11-2 with TRBJ2-1; a possible D gene is TRBD1 (6 bases). CDR3 length equals 17 residues. V lost 3 bases, J lost 3 bases, and 18 bases lay in between. Germline V gives CDR1 SGHAT, CDR2 FQNNGV. CDR3: CASSFRGGGSGYNEQFF. Written as DNA, the CDR3 is TGTGCCAGCAGCTTCCGTGGGGGCGGGTCTGGCTACAATGAGCAGTTCTTC.

This clone was seen more than once but under ten times. The chain is built from TRBV28 and TRBJ1-2, with D perhaps TRBD1 (5 bases). The CDR3 is 13 amino acids. Germline V CDR1 and CDR2: MDHEN, SYDVKM. V lost 0 bases and J 4 bases, leaving 6 bases between the germline ends. CDR3 nucleotides: TGTGCCAGCAGTTTATGGCAGGGCTATGGCTACACCTTC. The encoded protein is CASSLWQGYGYTF.

The chain carries TRBV6-5 and TRBJ2-5, with 9 bases lining up with TRBD2. Per the germline V gene, CDR1 is MNHEY and CDR2 is SVGAGI. The V segment lost 4 bases and the J segment 4 bases; nucleotides outside the gene matches: 7. The CDR3 spans 15 residues. The CDR3 protein is CASSLIAGERETQYF. The DNA for the CDR3 is TGTGCCAGCAGTTTAATAGCGGGAGAGAGAGAGACCCAGTACTTC.

This rearrangement joins TRBV7-3 to TRBJ2-1, with 10 bases matching TRBD2. J gave up 6 bases and V 1 base, and 6 bases lay outside the gene matches. CDR3 length: 16 amino acids. In germline, CDR1 is SGHTA, CDR2 FQGTGA. CDR3 nucleotide sequence: TGTGCCAGCAGCTTAATCAGCCGGACTAGCGGCAATGAGCAGTTCTTC. This gives the protein CASSLISRTSGNEQFF.

The V and J genes are TRBV5-4 and TRBJ1-6; 10 positions match TRBD1. The CDR3 is 16 amino acids. After removal of 0 bases from V and 8 bases from J, the junction contained 5 bases not matched to a gene. The V gene's germline CDR1 is SGHNT and CDR2 YYREEE (reference sequence). The CDR3 bases are TGTGCCAGCAGCTTGGTGGGGACAGGGGCCTATTCACCCCTCCACTTT. It translates to CASSLVGTGAYSPLHF.

The CDR3 reads CASSLWEDGSNQPQHF. CDR3 DNA: TGTGCCAGCAGTTTATGGGAGGACGGTAGCAATCAGCCCCAGCATTTT. The chain joins TRBV28 to TRBJ1-5; no clear D. The CDR3 spans 16 residues. Germline V gene lookup returns CDR1 MDHEN and CDR2 SYDVKM. V shed 0 bases and J shed 0 bases, with 9 bases lying between them.

The chain joins TRBV3-1 (or the pseudogene TRBV3-2) to TRBJ1-6, with 7 nucleotides matching TRBD1. Germline V gene sequence: CDR1 LGHDT, CDR2 YNNKEL (reference sequence). CDR3 size: 16 residues. The J segment lost 9 bases and the V segment lost 0 bases, leaving 8 bases of the junction unmatched. The CDR3 DNA follows: TGTGCCAGCAGCCAAGATCCTGGGGACAGAGTTTCACCCCTCCACTTT. It encodes CASSQDPGDRVSPLHF.

The CDR3 DNA reads TGTGCCAGCAGTTTAGGCGGGAGTAATTATGAGCAGTTCTTC. It translates to CASSLGGSNYEQFF. The rearrangement uses TRBV28 and TRBJ2-1, with 7 positions matching TRBD2. CDR3 size: 14 residues. Germline V gives CDR1 MDHEN, CDR2 SYDVKM. V dropped 2 bases and J dropped 8; count of bases not matched to a gene: 6.

The chain is built from TRBV4-1 and TRBJ2-1, with a tentative D call TRBD2 (5 bases). The V gene's germline CDR1 is MGHRA and CDR2 YSYEKL. This CDR3 contains 14 residues. Trimming shortened V by 4 bases and J by 8 bases, and 15 bases separated the two germline ends. Written as DNA, the CDR3 is TGCGCCAGCAGCCCAAGGACCGGGGTGGATGAGCAGTTCTTC. This sequence encodes CASSPRTGVDEQFF.

As regards this clone: Different DNA sequences within this sample yield the same CDR3. The CDR3 sequence is CAISVQGGDTEAFF. The CDR3 DNA is TGTGCCATCAGTGTTCAGGGAGGGGACACTGAAGCTTTCTTT. The chain recombines TRBV10-3 with TRBJ1-1, with D possibly being TRBD1 (5 bases). V lost 4 bases and J lost 3, with 12 bases in between. Germline assignment: CDR1 ENHRY and CDR2 SYGVKD. CDR3 length equals 14 residues.

This clone was observed a handful of times. The chain is built from TRBV24-1 and TRBJ1-5; 8 nucleotides align to TRBD1. J lost 5 bases, V lost 9 bases, and 14 bases had no gene match. From germline, CDR1 is KGHDR and CDR2 SFDVKD. CDR3 size: 16 residues. The CDR3 DNA sequence: TGTGCCACCCCCCCGGCGGACAGGGCGTTTCATCAGCCCCAGCATTTT. Translation: CATPPADRAFHQPQHF.

The V call is TRBV30, the J call TRBJ2-2, with D tentatively TRBD1 (5 bases). This CDR3 contains 14 residues. The germline gives CDR1 GTSNPN, CDR2 SVGIG (reference sequence). The V end was cut by 7 bases, the J end by 0 bases, with 12 bases between. The CDR3 sequence is CASAQGANTGELFF. DNA of the CDR3: TGTGCCTCCGCGCAGGGTGCGAACACCGGGGAGCTGTTTTTT. The complete variable domain, with remaining parts taken from reference TRBV30 and TRBJ2-2, reads SQTIHQWPATLVQPVGSPLSLECTVEGTSNPNLYWYRQAAGRGLQLLFYSVGIGQISSEVPQNLSASRPQDRQFILSSKKLLLSDSGFYLCASAQGANTGELFFGEGSRLTVL.

The chain carries TRBV10-3 and TRBJ1-2, with 8 bases lining up with TRBD1. Germline V gene sequence: CDR1 ENHRY, CDR2 SYGVKD. The ends lost 7 bases at V and 4 bases at J; junction bases unmatched: 2. This CDR3 has 12 residues. CDR3 sequence: CAITGTGYGYTF. The CDR3 coding sequence is TGTGCCATCACCGGGACAGGCTATGGCTACACCTTC.